These T cell receptor beta chains were read from a single sample in a study of T cell responses to AZD1222 COVID-19 vaccine. The repertoire was sequenced with immunoSEQ multiplex PCR; TCRdb's copy has only in-frame clones and lacks some. The table shows 70,000 or so clones, with about 80% occurring only once. The material was peripheral blood, obtained on day 0 of AZD1222 vaccination. The source is an adult in good health. The CDR3 runs from the conserved cysteine through the conserved F or W. A D gene is named only where the DNA matches it firmly. The size field is filled for only some rows; it gives once, few, many or a size class.

TRBV4-2	NA	TRBJ2-5	NA	CASSQDRAVSGAGQETQYF	TGTGCCAGCAGCCAAGATCGAGCTGTTTCGGGGGCGGGGCAAGAGACCCAGTACTTC
TRBV27	NA	TRBJ1-5	TRBD1	CASSSGQYQPQHF	TGTGCCAGCAGTTCGGGACAGTACCAGCCCCAGCATTTT
TRBV2	NA	TRBJ2-7	NA	CASSENSGVGEQYF	TGTGCCAGCAGTGAAAATTCGGGGGTTGGCGAGCAGTACTTC
TRBV7-8	NA	TRBJ2-3	NA	CASSSWGTAGTDTQYF	TGTGCCAGCAGCTCCTGGGGTACAGCAGGCACAGATACGCAGTATTTT
TRBV25-1	once	TRBJ1-1	NA	CASSETGFKTEAFF	TGTGCCAGCAGTGAAACAGGGTTTAAGACTGAAGCTTTCTTT
TRBV14	NA	TRBJ2-5	NA	CASSQVRGPYGETQYF	TGTGCCAGCAGCCAAGTGCGGGGGCCTTACGGGGAGACCCAGTACTTC
TRBV6-6	NA	TRBJ1-6	NA	CASSQELGAFSYNSPLHF	TGTGCCAGCAGTCAGGAGTTGGGGGCCTTCTCCTATAATTCACCCCTCCACTTT
TRBV4-3	once	TRBJ1-2	NA	CASSLTGNYGYTF	TGCGCCAGCAGCCTGACAGGAAACTATGGCTACACCTTC
TRBV7-8	NA	TRBJ1-2	NA	CASSLEATVYGYTF	TGTGCCAGCAGCTTAGAGGCGACAGTCTATGGCTACACCTTC
TRBV5-1	NA	TRBJ1-2	NA	CASRERTANYGYTF	TGCGCCAGCCGAGAACGGACTGCTAACTATGGCTACACCTTC